What follows are 26 T cell receptor beta chains derived from one specimen sequenced in a study of blood T cell repertoires in COVID-19. Repertoires were generated with immunoSEQ multiplex PCR, while TCRdb's copy carries only in-frame clones and drops some. The data hold 77,000 or so clones, with approximately 79% observed a single time. The sequenced sample consisted of peripheral blood. These TCRs come from a human donor with acute or convalescent COVID-19. The donor label of this sample is uncertain.

The CDR3 is CASKGTGGETQYF. In nucleotides, the CDR3 is TGTGCCAGCAAAGGCACGGGGGGAGAGACCCAGTACTTC. V gene TRBV2 combines with J gene TRBJ2-5; TRBD2 agrees at 7 bases. The CDR3 loop spans 13 amino acids. Per the germline V gene, CDR1 is SNHLY and CDR2 is FYNNEI. After removal of 7 bases from V and 4 bases from J, the junction contained 6 bases not matched to a gene.

This clone was recorded a few times. The chain employs TRBV10-1 and TRBJ1-1; D uncertain. V was clipped by 4 bases and J by 11 bases, with 17 bases between them. This CDR3 is built from 13 residues. Germline values: CDR1 WNHNN, CDR2 SYGVQD (reference sequence). The CDR3 sequence is CASSGTSKKEAFF. The CDR3 nucleotides are TGCGCCAGCAGTGGTACCTCGAAAAAGGAGGCTTTCTTT.

The chain combines TRBV28 with TRBJ2-7; D possibly corresponds to TRBD1 (5 bases). Germline V gene data show CDR1 as MDHEN and CDR2 as SYDVKM. CDR3 length: 13 amino acids. Trimming pared 8 bases from V and 2 bases from J, leaving 13 bases between. The CDR3 nucleotides read TGTGCCAGCGGGGCGACGGCAACCTACGAGCAGTACTTC. As protein: CASGATATYEQYF.

J is TRBJ2-1 and V is TRBV6-4, with 11 bases aligning to TRBD2. The V gene end was trimmed by 10 bases and the J gene end by 5 bases; junction bases not matched to a gene: 7. This CDR3 spans 14 amino acids. Germline V gene sequence: CDR1 MRHNA, CDR2 SNTAGT. Here the CDR3 DNA reads TGTGCCACCTCGGGACTAGCGGACAACAATGAGCAGTTCTTC. Translated, it gives CATSGLADNNEQFF.

V and J are TRBV30 and TRBJ2-1; 7 bases agree with TRBD2. The V gene end was trimmed by 0 bases and the J gene end by 1 base; junction bases not matched to a gene: 3. The CDR3 extends over 15 amino acids. CDR1 GTSNPN and CDR2 SVGIG come from the germline V gene (reference sequence). The CDR3 region is CAWSVGGSSYNEQFF. In DNA, the CDR3 is TGTGCCTGGAGTGTAGGCGGGAGTTCCTACAATGAGCAGTTCTTC. The full variable domain, its missing parts supplied by reference TRBV30 and TRBJ2-1, is SQTIHQWPATLVQPVGSPLSLECTVEGTSNPNLYWYRQAAGRGLQLLFYSVGIGQISSEVPQNLSASRPQDRQFILSSKKLLLSDSGFYLCAWSVGGSSYNEQFFGPGTRLTVL.

The genes are TRBV5-6 and TRBJ1-1; D is perhaps TRBD1 (6 bases). The CDR3 has 17 amino acids. Between the trimmed V and J ends, which lost 6 bases and 5 bases, there was a span of 26 bases. CDR1 is SGHDT and CDR2 is YYEEEE in the germline V gene. CDR3 residues: CASTLFQGSPSFTEAFF. CDR3 sequence (DNA): TGTGCCAGCACCCTTTTTCAGGGGTCCCCGTCGTTTACTGAAGCTTTCTTT.

The genes are TRBV10-3 and TRBJ1-5, with no clear D. The CDR3 spans 14 residues. V was clipped by 3 bases and J by 4 bases, with 10 bases between them. CDR1 and CDR2 from the germline V gene are ENHRY and SYGVKD. The CDR3 loop reads CAISDNGMNQPQHF. For the CDR3, the DNA is TGTGCCATCAGTGATAACGGGATGAATCAGCCCCAGCATTTT.

The rearrangement links TRBV5-1 to TRBJ1-1, with D tentatively TRBD1 (6 bases). V lost 1 base and J 4 bases, leaving 14 bases between the germline ends. The CDR3 is made up of 15 amino acids. Germline CDR1 reads SGHRS; CDR2 reads YFSETQ. This CDR3 reads CASSLSGGQGTEAFF. CDR3 bases: TGCGCCAGCAGCTTGTCCGGGGGGCAGGGCACTGAAGCTTTCTTT. Complete variable domain (other parts from reference TRBV5-1 and TRBJ1-1): KAGVTQTPRYLIKTRGQQVTLSCSPISGHRSVSWYQQTPGQGLQFLFEYFSETQRNKGNFPGRFSGRQFSNSRSEMNVSTLELGDSALYLCASSLSGGQGTEAFFGQGTRLTVV.

The rearrangement uses TRBV27 and TRBJ2-1; 12 bases are shared with TRBD2. Losses at the gene ends were 5 bases for V and 5 bases for J; bases not matched to a gene: 4. Germline CDR1 and CDR2: MNHEY and SMNVEV (reference sequence). The CDR3 covers 15 residues. The CDR3 coding sequence is TGTGCCAGCAGTCCCGGACTAGCGGGGAACAATGAGCAGTTCTTC. The encoded protein is CASSPGLAGNNEQFF.

The chain combines TRBV6-6 with TRBJ1-6; unclear D gene. V lost 6 bases and J lost 4, with 13 bases in between. The germline gives CDR1 MNHNY, CDR2 SVGAGI (reference sequence). The CDR3 extends over 15 amino acids. CDR3 in amino acids: CASSLGEGYNSPLHF. The CDR3 DNA reads TGTGCCAGCAGCCTCGGAGAGGGTTATAATTCACCCCTCCACTTT.

V and J are TRBV6-5 and TRBJ1-6, with 7 bases matching TRBD1. The junction had 5 bases not matched to a gene; V was cut back by 5 bases and J by 7 bases. Germline CDR1 MNHEY, CDR2 SVGAGI. The CDR3 is 14 residues long. In nucleotides, the CDR3 is TGTGCCAGCAGTATAAACAGGGGAAATTCACCCCTCCACTTT. Translation: CASSINRGNSPLHF.

The J gene is TRBJ1-5, the V gene TRBV6-4; no firm D call. Trimming took off 6 bases at V and 4 bases at J, with 10 bases between the two ends. The CDR3 is 13 residues long. CDR1 is MRHNA and CDR2 is SNTAGT in the germline V gene. CDR3 coding DNA: TGTGCCAGCAGCCGGGGTGAGAATCAGCCCCAGCATTTT. Its protein product is CASSRGENQPQHF.

This sequence joins TRBV3-1 (or the pseudogene TRBV3-2) and TRBJ2-5; 9 nucleotides agree with TRBD2. Losses at the gene ends were 5 bases for V and 5 bases for J; bases not matched to a gene: 15. This CDR3 is 17 amino acids long. Germline assignment: CDR1 LGHDT and CDR2 YNNKEL (reference sequence). The CDR3 reads CASSFVTSGSSGETQYF. The CDR3 DNA reads TGTGCCAGCAGCTTCGTGACTAGCGGATCCTCCGGGGAGACCCAGTACTTC.

The chain joins TRBV7-2 to TRBJ2-5; D not certain. V was trimmed by 3 bases and J by 4 bases, leaving 12 bases between them. The CDR3 is 14 amino acids. Germline assignment: CDR1 SGHTA and CDR2 FQGNSA. The DNA for the CDR3 is TGTGCCAGCAGCTTTCGCGGCCTGACAGAGACCCAGTACTTC. Translated: CASSFRGLTETQYF.

The rearrangement links TRBV13 to TRBJ1-5; 7 bases fit TRBD1. The ends lost 5 bases at V and 0 bases at J; junction bases unmatched: 10. Germline-derived CDR1 and CDR2 are PRHDT and FYEKMQ (reference sequence). CDR3 length: 17 residues. CDR3 DNA: TGTGCCAGCAGCCAGGCCGGGGGACAGCCTAGCAATCAGCCCCAGCATTTT. This encodes CASSQAGGQPSNQPQHF. Complete variable domain (other parts from reference TRBV13 and TRBJ1-5): AAGVIQSPRHLIKEKRETATLKCYPIPRHDTVYWYQQGPGQDPQFLISFYEKMQSDKGSIPDRFSAQQFSDYHSELNMSSLELGDSALYFCASSQAGGQPSNQPQHFGDGTRLSIL.

Only one count was recorded for this clone. The chain links TRBV6-5 to TRBJ2-2; 12 bases align to TRBD2. Germline V gene sequence: CDR1 MNHEY, CDR2 SVGAGI. The CDR3 consists of 15 residues. J gave up 6 bases and V 7 bases, and 6 bases lay outside the gene matches. CDR3 nucleotides: TGTGCCAGCAAAAGACTAGCGGGAGCTGCCGGGGAGCTGTTTTTT. Translation: CASKRLAGAAGELFF.

This chain joins TRBV2 and TRBJ1-4, with D unclear. This CDR3 is built from 17 residues. Trimming left V 0 bases short and J 0 bases short, with 11 bases between. Per germline, CDR1 SNHLY and CDR2 FYNNEI. As DNA, the CDR3 is TGTGCCAGCAGTGAAGCGATGGTTCGGGCAACTAATGAAAAACTGTTTTTT. It specifies CASSEAMVRATNEKLFF.

The V and J genes are TRBV7-8 and TRBJ2-2, with 8 nucleotides matching TRBD2. The germline V gene encodes CDR1 SGHVS and CDR2 FQNEAQ. This CDR3 has 15 amino acids. The V segment lost 4 bases and the J segment 4 bases; nucleotides outside the gene matches: 5. CDR3 DNA sequence: TGTGCCAGCAGCTCACTAGCGGCCATCACCGGGGAGCTGTTTTTT. It specifies CASSSLAAITGELFF.

The rearrangement uses TRBV28 and TRBJ1-1; no definite D call. CDR3 length: 13 residues. Germline V CDR1 and CDR2: MDHEN, SYDVKM. With 4 bases removed from V and 10 bases from J, the gap between germline ends came to 16 bases. The DNA for the CDR3 is TGTGCCAGCAGTTATACCCGGTCCTTTCTAGCTTTCTTT. This translates into CASSYTRSFLAFF.

This clone was seen only once. The V call is TRBV7-9, the J call TRBJ2-1, with TRBD2 identical over 8 bases. The CDR3 has 14 residues. Germline CDR1 is SEHNR and CDR2 is FQNEAQ (reference sequence). The V gene end was trimmed by 2 bases and the J gene end by 5 bases; junction bases not matched to a gene: 2. The CDR3 protein is CASSLREGNNEQFF. DNA for the CDR3: TGTGCCAGCAGCTTACGGGAGGGGAACAATGAGCAGTTCTTC.

The gene calls are TRBV6-6 and TRBJ2-1, with 8 bases identical to TRBD2. The V gene's germline CDR1 is MNHNY and CDR2 SVGAGI (reference sequence). Losses at the gene ends were 5 bases for V and 1 base for J; bases not matched to a gene: 19. This CDR3 contains 20 residues. CDR3 coding DNA: TGTGCCAGCAGTCCCCGGGGGGGGGCGGGAGAAGTGGCGTCCTACAATGAGCAGTTCTTC. It encodes CASSPRGGAGEVASYNEQFF.

CDR3 in DNA: TGTGCTACCGGGGGGCAAGGAAACACTGAAGCTTTCTTT. Translation: CATGGQGNTEAFF. V gene TRBV13 combines with J gene TRBJ1-1, with D possibly TRBD1 on 6 matching bases. The CDR3 has 13 residues. The V gene's germline CDR1 is PRHDT and CDR2 FYEKMQ (reference sequence).

This clone was counted only a few times. This rearrangement joins TRBV6-2 or TRBV6-3 to TRBJ2-3, with 9 positions matching TRBD2. Trimming cost V 2 bases and J 6 bases; bases outside gene matches: 9. Germline CDR1 reads MNHEY; CDR2 reads SVGEGT. CDR3 length equals 16 residues. CDR3 loop: CASSYASGMVDDTQYF. In DNA, the CDR3 is TGTGCCAGCAGTTACGCTAGCGGGATGGTGGATGATACGCAGTATTTT.

The chain joins TRBV19 to TRBJ1-2; tentatively, D is TRBD1 (6 bases). With 5 bases removed from V and 6 bases from J, the gap between germline ends came to 10 bases. There are 12 residues in the CDR3. Germline CDR1 is LNHDA and CDR2 is SQIVND (reference sequence). The DNA of the CDR3 is TGTGCCAGTAGTCCCGAGGGGGATGGCTACACCTTC. Its protein is CASSPEGDGYTF.

This chain connects TRBV30 to TRBJ2-5; D possibly corresponds to TRBD2 (6 bases). Germline V gene sequence: CDR1 GTSNPN, CDR2 SVGIG (reference sequence). V lost 0 bases and J lost 5, with 13 bases in between. The CDR3 spans 14 residues. The CDR3 DNA sequence: TGTGCCTGGAGTGTCAGGGCGGGGCGGGAGACCCAGTACTTC. Protein: CAWSVRAGRETQYF.

V and J are TRBV9 and TRBJ2-1; possibly TRBD2 for D (5 bases). Trimming shortened V by 2 bases and J by 8 bases, and 8 bases separated the two germline ends. CDR3 length: 12 amino acids. Germline V CDR1 and CDR2: SGDLS, YYNGEE. The CDR3, as DNA: TGTGCCAGCAGCGTCGAGGGCGATGAGCAGTTCTTC. It is translated as CASSVEGDEQFF.